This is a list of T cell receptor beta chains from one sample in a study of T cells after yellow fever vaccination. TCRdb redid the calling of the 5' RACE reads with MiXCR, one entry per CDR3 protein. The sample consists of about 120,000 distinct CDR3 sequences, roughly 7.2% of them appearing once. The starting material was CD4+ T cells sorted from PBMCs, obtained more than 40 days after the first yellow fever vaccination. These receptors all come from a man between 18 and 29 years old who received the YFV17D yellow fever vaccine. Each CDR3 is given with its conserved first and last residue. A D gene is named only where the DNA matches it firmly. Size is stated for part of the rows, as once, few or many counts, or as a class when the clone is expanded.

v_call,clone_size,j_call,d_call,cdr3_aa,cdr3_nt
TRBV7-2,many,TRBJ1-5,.,CASSQGWGPNQPQHF,TGTGCCAGCAGCCAAGGGTGGGGGCCAAATCAGCCCCAGCATTTT
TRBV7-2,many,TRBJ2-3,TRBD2,CASSFWGAGKSTSTDTQYF,TGTGCCAGCAGCTTTTGGGGAGCGGGAAAATCAACTAGCACAGATACGCAGTATTTT
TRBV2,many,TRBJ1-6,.,CASSEAAAKNSPLHF,TGTGCCAGCAGTGAAGCGGCAGCAAAAAATTCACCCCTCCACTTT
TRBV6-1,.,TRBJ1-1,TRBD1,CASSRTGGAKNTEAFF,TGTGCCAGCAGCAGGACAGGGGGCGCGAAGAACACTGAAGCTTTCTTT
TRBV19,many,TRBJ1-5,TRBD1,CASSIKGTGLYQPQHF,TGTGCCAGTAGTATTAAAGGGACAGGTTTGTATCAGCCCCAGCATTTT
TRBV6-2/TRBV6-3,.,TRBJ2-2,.,CASCTTGTGELFF,TGTGCCAGCTGCACAACAGGCACCGGGGAGCTGTTTTTT
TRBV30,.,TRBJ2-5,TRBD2,CAFVERGAGETQYF,TGTGCCTTCGTAGAGCGGGGGGCAGGGGAGACCCAGTACTTC
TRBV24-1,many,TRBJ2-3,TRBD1,CATSGSDRGITDTQYF,TGTGCCACCAGTGGATCGGACAGGGGCATCACAGATACGCAGTATTTT
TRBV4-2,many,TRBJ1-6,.,CASSQGSLRATGLQF,TGTGCCAGCAGCCAAGGGAGCCTGAGGGCCACGGGTCTGCAATTT
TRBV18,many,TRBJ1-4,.,CASSQGRDEKLFF,TGTGCCAGCTCGCAGGGACGGGATGAAAAACTGTTTTTT
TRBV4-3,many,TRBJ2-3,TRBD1,CASSQQGTGADTQYF,TGCGCCAGCAGCCAACAGGGGACAGGGGCAGATACGCAGTATTTT
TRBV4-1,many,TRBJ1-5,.,CASSQDSRNQPQHF,TGCGCCAGCAGCCAAGATTCAAGGAATCAGCCCCAGCATTTT
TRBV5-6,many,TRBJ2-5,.,CASSLGLGVETQYF,TGTGCCAGCAGCTTGGGCCTGGGAGTGGAGACCCAGTACTTC
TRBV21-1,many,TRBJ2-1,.,CASPMGPRQQFF,TGTGCCAGCCCTATGGGGCCCCGGCAGCAGTTCTTC
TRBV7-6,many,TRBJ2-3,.,CASSWATGKGTDTQYF,TGTGCCAGCAGCTGGGCCACAGGGAAAGGCACAGATACGCAGTATTTT
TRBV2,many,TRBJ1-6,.,CASRRGFGNSPLHF,TGTGCCAGCAGACGGGGCTTTGGGAATTCACCCCTCCACTTT
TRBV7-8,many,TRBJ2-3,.,CASSSLDPLRTDTQYF,TGTGCCAGCAGCTCGCTAGACCCCCTCCGCACAGATACGCAGTATTTT
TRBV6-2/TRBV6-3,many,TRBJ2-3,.,CASSNGLRTDTQYF,TGTGCCAGCAGTAACGGACTCCGCACAGATACGCAGTATTTT
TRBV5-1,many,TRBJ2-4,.,CASSVLGGNIQYF,TGCGCCAGCAGCGTACTAGGAGGAAACATTCAGTACTTC
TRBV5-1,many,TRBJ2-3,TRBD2,CASSLGTSGDTQYF,TGCGCCAGCAGCTTGGGGACTAGCGGAGATACGCAGTATTTT
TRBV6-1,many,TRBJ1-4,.,CASSEYQGSTNEKLFF,TGTGCCAGCAGTGAATATCAGGGTTCTACTAATGAAAAACTGTTTTTT
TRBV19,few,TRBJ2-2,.,CASIGARAPQTGELFF,TGTGCCAGTATAGGGGCCAGGGCGCCCCAAACCGGGGAGCTGTTTTTT
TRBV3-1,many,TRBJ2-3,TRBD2,CASSQDAGGGADTQYF,TGTGCCAGCAGCCAAGACGCTGGCGGGGGGGCTGATACGCAGTATTTT
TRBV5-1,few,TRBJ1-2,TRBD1,CASSSQTVTGRGYTF,TGCGCCAGCAGCTCCCAGACCGTGACAGGGCGAGGCTACACCTTC
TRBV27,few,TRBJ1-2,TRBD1,CASSWGTGIGYTF,TGTGCCAGCAGTTGGGGGACAGGGATTGGCTACACCTTC
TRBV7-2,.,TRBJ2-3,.,CASILRPADTQYF,TGTGCCAGCATCTTAAGGCCGGCAGATACGCAGTATTTT
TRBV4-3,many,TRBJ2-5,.,CASSQGIGYQETQYF,TGCGCCAGCAGCCAAGGAATAGGGTACCAAGAGACCCAGTACTTC
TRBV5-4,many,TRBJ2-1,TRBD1,CASSLGTGLYNEQFF,TGTGCCAGCAGCTTGGGGACAGGTCTTTACAATGAGCAGTTCTTC
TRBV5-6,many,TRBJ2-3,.,CASSFPQVSTDTQYF,TGTGCCAGCAGCTTCCCTCAGGTTAGCACAGATACGCAGTATTTT
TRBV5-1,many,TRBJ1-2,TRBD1,CASSLVAGQGYSGYTF,TGCGCCAGCAGCTTGGTTGCCGGACAGGGTTATAGTGGCTACACCTTC
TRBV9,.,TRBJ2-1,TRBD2,CASSRVAGGAYNEQFF,TGTGCCAGCAGCAGGGTAGCGGGGGGCGCCTACAATGAGCAGTTCTTC
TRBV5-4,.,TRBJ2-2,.,CASSLGVDSLTGELFF,TGTGCCAGCAGCTTGGGAGTCGACAGCCTCACCGGGGAGCTGTTTTTT
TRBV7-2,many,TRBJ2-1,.,CASSLVSLSSRNEQFF,TGTGCCAGCAGCCTCGTTAGCTTGAGTTCCCGCAATGAGCAGTTCTTC
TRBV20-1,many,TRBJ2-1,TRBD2,CSASLAGAYNEQFF,TGCAGTGCTTCACTAGCGGGGGCCTACAATGAGCAGTTCTTC